Each of the 22 T cell receptor beta chains below was sequenced from the same sample in a study of blood T cell repertoires in COVID-19. Some clones are missing from TCRdb's copy, which holds only in-frame ones; the method was immunoSEQ multiplex PCR. The table shows some 340,000 clones, with around 87% occurring only once. Source material: PBMCs or T cells enriched from blood (not recorded which). Receptors were obtained from a woman in her twenties or thirties who had recovered from COVID-19.

The chain recombines TRBV25-1 with TRBJ1-1; perhaps TRBD1 as D (6 bases). This CDR3 spans 13 amino acids. Looked up from germline, CDR1 is MGHDK and CDR2 is SYGVNS. V shed 5 bases and J shed 4 bases, with 11 bases lying between them. The CDR3 here is CASSLGAATEAFF. The CDR3 DNA sequence: TGTGCCAGCAGTTTGGGGGCGGCCACTGAAGCTTTCTTT.

This clone was picked up one time. The chain carries TRBV5-1 and TRBJ1-6; TRBD1 matches 9 bases. From germline, CDR1 is SGHRS and CDR2 YFSETQ. The CDR3 is made up of 16 amino acids. The V segment lost 2 bases and the J segment 10 bases; nucleotides outside the gene matches: 10. DNA for the CDR3: TGCGCCAGCAGCTTTACGGGGGACAGGGTAGTCTCACCCCTCCACTTT. Translated: CASSFTGDRVVSPLHF. Together with reference TRBV5-1 and TRBJ1-6, the CDR3 gives the full variable domain: KAGVTQTPRYLIKTRGQQVTLSCSPISGHRSVSWYQQTPGQGLQFLFEYFSETQRNKGNFPGRFSGRQFSNSRSEMNVSTLELGDSALYLCASSFTGDRVVSPLHFGNGTRLTVT.

This clone was observed a few times. The V and J genes are TRBV19 and TRBJ1-2, with TRBD1 matching 10 bases. The CDR3 has 13 amino acids. CDR1 and CDR2 from the germline V gene are LNHDA and SQIVND (reference sequence). J gave up 4 bases and V 6 bases, and 2 bases lay outside the gene matches. In nucleotides, the CDR3 is TGTGCCAGTAGCCGGGACAGGGGCTATGGCTACACCTTC. This encodes CASSRDRGYGYTF.

This clone was seen a handful of times. The gene calls are TRBV7-9 and TRBJ1-3; D is unresolved. Trimming left V 2 bases short and J 4 bases short, with 3 bases between. CDR1 and CDR2 from the germline V gene are SEHNR and FQNEAQ (reference sequence). This CDR3 is 12 amino acids long. The CDR3 loop is CASSLLGNTIYF. CDR3 sequence (DNA): TGTGCCAGCAGCTTATTAGGAAACACCATATATTTT.

The J gene is TRBJ2-1, the V gene TRBV7-9; the D gene is possibly TRBD2 (6 bases). The CDR3 is made up of 18 amino acids. V was shortened by 0 bases and J by 2 bases, with 17 bases between the two germline ends. Germline loops: CDR1 SEHNR, CDR2 FQNEAQ (reference sequence). The CDR3 sequence: CASSLARRGRGPYNEQFF. CDR3 in DNA: TGTGCCAGCAGCTTAGCGCGGAGGGGCCGAGGTCCCTACAATGAGCAGTTCTTC.

V gene TRBV5-4 combines with J gene TRBJ1-3; perhaps TRBD1 as D (6 bases). The CDR3 has 15 amino acids. The germline V gene encodes CDR1 SGHNT and CDR2 YYREEE (reference sequence). Trimming left V 4 bases short and J 3 bases short, with 14 bases between. CDR3 nucleotides: TGTGCCAGCAGCGCCTGGGACAACCTTGGAAACACCATATATTTT. This codes for CASSAWDNLGNTIYF.

Only a few counts were recorded for this clone. V usage is TRBV19 and J usage is TRBJ2-2; D is unresolved. This CDR3 region has 14 residues. Trimming shortened V by 4 bases and J by 1 base, and 7 bases separated the two germline ends. From germline, CDR1 is LNHDA and CDR2 SQIVND (reference sequence). The CDR3 region is CASSTTWNTGELFF. CDR3 DNA: TGTGCCAGTAGTACCACTTGGAACACCGGGGAGCTGTTTTTT.

This rearrangement joins TRBV2 to TRBJ1-2, with D unclear. The V end was cut by 2 bases, the J end by 4 bases, with 5 bases between. The CDR3 totals 12 residues. CDR1 is SNHLY and CDR2 is FYNNEI in the germline V gene. CDR3 DNA sequence: TGTGCCAGCAGTGAACCATCCTATGGCTACACCTTC. It yields the protein CASSEPSYGYTF.

The gene calls are TRBV7-9 and TRBJ1-1; D remains ambiguous. Germline assignment: CDR1 SEHNR and CDR2 FQNEAQ (reference sequence). This CDR3 region has 13 residues. Trimming shortened V by 3 bases and J by 6 bases, and 11 bases separated the two germline ends. The CDR3, as DNA: TGTGCCAGCAGCTTTACGGGTTTCGCTGAAGCTTTCTTT. Protein: CASSFTGFAEAFF.

This clone was recorded only once. The genes are TRBV27 and TRBJ1-1, with 8 nucleotides matching TRBD1. The germline CDR1 and CDR2 sequences are MNHEY and SMNVEV (reference sequence). CDR3 size: 15 residues. V lost 2 bases to trimming and J lost 4 bases; unmatched junction nucleotides: 6. The CDR3 coding sequence is TGTGCCAGCAGTTTAAGCGACAGGGGAGGCACTGAAGCTTTCTTT. Its protein is CASSLSDRGGTEAFF.

This clone has at least ten counts. The chain couples TRBV5-4 to TRBJ1-2; tentatively, D is TRBD1 (6 bases). Germline V CDR1 and CDR2: SGHNT, YYREEE (reference sequence). The V end lost 4 bases, the J end lost 6 bases, and 10 bases lay between the germline ends. This CDR3 has 12 residues. Here the CDR3 reads CASSHHRDGYTF. CDR3 nucleotides: TGTGCCAGCAGCCACCACAGGGATGGCTACACCTTC.

The V call is TRBV7-2, the J call TRBJ1-1; 7 bases are a match to TRBD1. The CDR3 runs 14 residues. The germline CDR1 and CDR2 sequences are SGHTA and FQGNSA. V lost 5 bases, J lost 11 bases, and 14 bases stayed unmatched. The DNA of the CDR3 is TGTGCCAGCAGCGTCTCCCGGGACAGATTAGAGGCTTTCTTT. Its protein product is CASSVSRDRLEAFF.

A remark on this clone: Other DNA sequences of this sample code for an identical CDR3. J is TRBJ1-1 and V is TRBV5-4; D call uncertain. The V end lost 5 bases, the J end lost 3 bases, and 11 bases lay between the germline ends. CDR1 is SGHNT, CDR2 YYREEE, per germline (reference sequence). The CDR3 is made up of 13 amino acids. This CDR3 is CASSLGGDTEAFF. CDR3 bases: TGTGCCAGCAGTCTCGGAGGAGACACTGAAGCTTTCTTT. Together with reference TRBV5-4 and TRBJ1-1, the CDR3 gives the full variable domain: ETGVTQSPTHLIKTRGQQVTLRCSSQSGHNTVSWYQQALGQGPQFIFQYYREEENGRGNFPPRFSGLQFPNYSSELNVNALELDDSALYLCASSLGGDTEAFFGQGTRLTVV.

The V and J genes are TRBV2 and TRBJ2-2; 10 bases agree with TRBD2. V was clipped by 4 bases and J by 2 bases; unmatched bases: 7. CDR1 and CDR2 (germline): SNHLY, FYNNEI. This CDR3 comprises 17 residues. CDR3 sequence: CASSGSSGGANTGELFF. Written as DNA, the CDR3 is TGTGCCAGCAGTGGGTCGAGCGGGGGGGCCAACACCGGGGAGCTGTTTTTT.

This chain connects TRBV9 to TRBJ1-2, with 9 bases aligning to TRBD1. This CDR3 is 15 amino acids long. Germline lookup yields CDR1 SGDLS and CDR2 YYNGEE. The J segment lost 3 bases and the V segment lost 5 bases, leaving 8 bases of the junction unmatched. The CDR3 reads CASRIGTGPYYGYTF. The CDR3, as DNA: TGTGCCAGCAGGATCGGGACAGGGCCTTACTATGGCTACACCTTC.

The rearrangement joins TRBV6-5 to TRBJ2-3, with 7 bases lining up with TRBD2. Germline trimming cut 0 bases from V and 7 bases from J; bases unmatched to any gene: 4. The germline gives CDR1 MNHEY, CDR2 SVGAGI. CDR3 size: 14 residues. The CDR3 loop is CASSYSGGGNTQYF. CDR3 sequence (DNA): TGTGCCAGCAGTTACTCCGGGGGAGGGAATACGCAGTATTTT.

CDR3 in amino acids: CASSPGAHYGYTF. For the CDR3, the DNA is TGTGCCAGCTCACCAGGGGCCCACTATGGCTACACCTTC. This chain uses TRBV18 with TRBJ1-2; perhaps TRBD1 as D (5 bases). The V end was cut by 2 bases, the J end by 3 bases, with 7 bases between. The CDR3 sequence is 13 residues long. Germline assignment: CDR1 KGHSH and CDR2 LQKENI.

The gene calls are TRBV29-1 and TRBJ2-1, with 9 bases fitting TRBD1. V gave up 8 bases and J gave up 3 bases; unmatched junction bases: 11. This CDR3 is 15 amino acids long. The germline gives CDR1 SQVTM, CDR2 ANQGSEA. CDR3: CSLRRQGGLYNEQFF. The CDR3 DNA follows: TGCAGCCTGCGTCGACAGGGGGGTCTCTACAATGAGCAGTTCTTC.

J is TRBJ1-2 and V is TRBV7-2; 7 positions match TRBD1. This CDR3 has 14 residues. V lost 4 bases to trimming and J lost 8 bases; unmatched junction nucleotides: 10. Per the germline V gene, CDR1 is SGHTA and CDR2 is FQGNSA. The chain's CDR3 is CASSSGPGQLGYTF. The CDR3 region has the DNA TGTGCCAGCAGCTCCGGTCCGGGACAGCTGGGCTACACCTTC. The full variable domain, in which reference TRBV7-2 and TRBJ1-2 provide the parts outside the CDR3, is GAGVSQSPSNKVTEKGKDVELRCDPISGHTALYWYRQSLGQGLEFLIYFQGNSAPDKSGLPSDRFSAERTGGSVSTLTIQRTQQEDSAVYLCASSSGPGQLGYTFGSGTRLTVV.

The V and J genes are TRBV5-5 and TRBJ1-1, with D possibly TRBD1 on 6 matching bases. The CDR3 extends over 13 amino acids. V gave up 4 bases and J gave up 3 bases, with 10 bases separating them. Germline CDR1 is SGHKS and CDR2 is YYEKEE (reference sequence). CDR3 in DNA: TGTGCCAGCAGCGGACAGTGGCACACTGAAGCTTTCTTT. It encodes CASSGQWHTEAFF. The complete variable domain, with remaining parts taken from reference TRBV5-5 and TRBJ1-1, reads DAGVTQSPTHLIKTRGQQVTLRCSPISGHKSVSWYQQVLGQGPQFIFQYYEKEERGRGNFPDRFSARQFPNYSSELNVNALLLGDSALYLCASSGQWHTEAFFGQGTRLTVV.

The V gene is TRBV5-1, the J gene TRBJ1-5; tentatively, D is TRBD1 (5 bases). This CDR3 is 13 amino acids long. Looked up from germline, CDR1 is SGHRS and CDR2 is YFSETQ. Trimming left V 5 bases short and J 4 bases short, with 10 bases between. The CDR3, as DNA: TGCGCCAGCAGGCAGGGTGAGAATCAGCCCCAGCATTTT. This sequence encodes CASRQGENQPQHF.

The genes are TRBV19 and TRBJ1-2; weak D call: TRBD1 (5 bases). This CDR3 contains 13 residues. Germline V gene lookup returns CDR1 LNHDA and CDR2 SQIVND (reference sequence). V was trimmed by 6 bases and J by 6 bases, leaving 14 bases between them. CDR3 protein: CASRTQGMDGYTF. In DNA, the CDR3 is TGTGCCAGTAGAACCCAGGGTATGGATGGCTACACCTTC. The full variable domain, rest sourced from reference TRBV19 and TRBJ1-2, is DGGITQSPKYLFRKEGQNVTLSCEQNLNHDAMYWYRQDPGQGLRLIYYSQIVNDFQKGDIAEGYSVSREKKESFPLTVTSAQKNPTAFYLCASRTQGMDGYTFGSGTRLTVV.